What follows are 17 T cell receptor beta chains derived from one specimen sequenced in a study of immune heterogeneity within non-small cell lung tumors. Multiplex PCR with 32 V and 13 J primers amplified TCR beta CDR3. A single record per CDR3 protein comes from TCRdb applying MiXCR to the multiplex PCR reads. The sample holds over 30,000 distinct CDR3 sequences; around 30% are singletons and the top ten take about 4%. Bulk tumor genomic DNA (approximately 600 ng per sample) served as template. Collection of several biopsies per primary tumor, spaced far apart, took place during surgery. Curative surgical treatment was performed in patients who had newly diagnosed, untreated non-small cell lung cancer. Sequenced: lung tumor tissue. The receptors come from a middle-aged man with non-small cell lung cancer.

This clonotype was counted a few times. The chain recombines TRBV6-4 with TRBJ1-1; D is unclear. Trimming took off 5 bases at V and 2 bases at J, with 9 bases between the two ends. Germline V lookup: CDR1 MRHNA, CDR2 SNTAGT. The CDR3 consists of 13 residues. The CDR3 loop reads CASSLGPNTEAFF. The CDR3 bases are TGTGCCAGCAGTCTTGGTCCCAACACTGAAGCTTTCTTT.

By share, this clonotype counts as medium-sized (0.01 to 0.1%). The chain combines TRBV10-1 with TRBJ2-7; TRBD2 matches 9 bases. The germline V gene encodes CDR1 WNHNN and CDR2 SYGVQD (reference sequence). CDR3 length: 14 amino acids. After removal of 6 bases from V and 0 bases from J, the junction contained 3 bases not matched to a gene. The CDR3 loop reads CASSLAGDSYEQYF. As DNA, the CDR3 is TGCGCCAGCAGCTTAGCGGGAGACTCCTACGAGCAGTACTTC.

This clonotype was seen many times. This sequence joins TRBV20-1 and TRBJ2-7; 13 bases match TRBD2. Looked up from germline, CDR1 is DFQATT and CDR2 is SNEGSKA (reference sequence). This CDR3 contains 14 residues. Trimming removed 6 bases from V and 4 bases from J; junction bases left unmatched: 6. The CDR3 DNA reads TGCAGTGCACAACTAGCGGGAGGGCTTTACGAGCAGTACTTC. Amino acids: CSAQLAGGLYEQYF.

Many counts were recorded for this clonotype. The chain couples TRBV11-1 to TRBJ2-7; tentatively, D is TRBD2 (6 bases). Germline lookup yields CDR1 SGHAT and CDR2 FQDESV (reference sequence). V was shortened by 5 bases and J by 4 bases, with 18 bases between the two germline ends. This CDR3 is 15 amino acids long. CDR3 in amino acids: CASSRTGTGRYEQYF. The CDR3 DNA follows: TGTGCCAGCAGCAGGACCGGGACTGGGCGTTACGAGCAGTACTTC.

This clonotype has just a few counts. The chain recombines TRBV2 with TRBJ2-1; D is perhaps TRBD1 (5 bases). In germline, CDR1 is SNHLY, CDR2 FYNNEI. V lost 7 bases, J lost 13 bases, and 14 bases lay in between. The CDR3 is 11 amino acids. The CDR3 region is CASTTELFQFF. The CDR3 nucleotides are TGTGCCAGCACGACAGAACTATTTCAGTTCTTC.

This clonotype is judged medium-sized. The chain has TRBV13 and TRBJ2-7; D unresolved. CDR3 size: 14 residues. CDR1 is PRHDT, CDR2 FYEKMQ, per germline (reference sequence). The ends were cut back, 0 bases at V and 0 bases at J, with 6 bases in the middle. CDR3 DNA sequence: TGTGCCAGCAGCTTAGGGCAAAGCTCCTACGAGCAGTACTTC. Encoded protein: CASSLGQSSYEQYF.

Concerning this clonotype itself: The junction differs from germline at one of its ends, possibly a read error. The chain recombines TRBV6-2 or TRBV6-3 with TRBJ2-5, with D tentatively TRBD2 (6 bases). This CDR3 is built from 15 residues. The V gene's germline CDR1 is MNHEY and CDR2 SVGEGT. The CDR3: CAISYGGGSEETQYF. The CDR3, as DNA: TGTGCCATCAGTTACGGTGGAGGGTCCGAAGAGACCCAGTACTTC.

This clonotype was seen at least ten times. The V and J genes are TRBV6-1 and TRBJ1-2, with TRBD1 matching over 7 bases. The CDR3 has 14 amino acids. J was trimmed by 3 bases and V by 5 bases; bases with no gene match: 6. In germline, CDR1 is MNHNS, CDR2 SASEGT. CDR3 coding DNA: TGTGCCAGCAGTACCGGTACAGGGGACTATGGCTACACCTTC. Its protein is CASSTGTGDYGYTF.

This clonotype was observed at least ten times. The V and J genes are TRBV30 and TRBJ2-7, with TRBD1 identical over 11 bases. CDR1 and CDR2 from the germline V gene are GTSNPN and SVGIG (reference sequence). The CDR3 is 13 amino acids. Trimming removed 2 bases from V and 7 bases from J; junction bases left unmatched: 4. The CDR3 is CAWSPDRGQEQYF. The CDR3 DNA reads TGTGCCTGGAGTCCGGACAGGGGGCAGGAGCAGTACTTC.

This clonotype was counted between two and nine times. The rearrangement links TRBV4-3 to TRBJ1-4; D unclear. V was cut by 0 bases and J by 8 bases, with 19 bases left in between. Germline-derived CDR1 and CDR2 are LGHNA and YSLEER. This CDR3 comprises 17 residues. The CDR3 here is CASSQDGPVGMGEKLFF. The CDR3 coding sequence is TGCGCCAGCAGCCAAGATGGGCCCGTTGGAATGGGAGAAAAACTGTTTTTT.

This clonotype was seen a few times. The chain uses TRBV27 and TRBJ2-7, with TRBD1 matching over 9 bases. Trimming cost V 4 bases and J 3 bases; bases outside gene matches: 10. The CDR3 is 16 residues long. The germline V gene encodes CDR1 MNHEY and CDR2 SMNVEV (reference sequence). CDR3 in DNA: TGTGCCAGCAGTTCCCCCGGGACAGGGAAAGTCTACGAGCAGTACTTC. Its protein is CASSSPGTGKVYEQYF.

This clonotype was counted many times. J is TRBJ2-3 and V is TRBV12-3 or TRBV12-4; D perhaps matches TRBD2 (6 bases). The CDR3 has 13 amino acids. V lost 3 bases and J lost 9, with 13 bases in between. CDR3 in DNA: TGTGCCAGCAGTTTTGGGCCGGGGGTGACGCAGTATTTT. This encodes CASSFGPGVTQYF.

At least ten counts were recorded for this clonotype. The chain employs TRBV20-1 and TRBJ2-7; D is perhaps TRBD1 (6 bases). The V gene's germline CDR1 is DFQATT and CDR2 SNEGSKA (reference sequence). The CDR3 has 14 residues. Trimming shortened V by 3 bases and J by 5 bases, and 17 bases separated the two germline ends. CDR3 region: CSASRGGSNNEQYF. The DNA for the CDR3 is TGCAGTGCTAGCAGGGGTGGGAGCAACAACGAGCAGTACTTC.

The V gene is TRBV7-8, the J gene TRBJ2-5; 8 nucleotides line up with TRBD1. Germline V CDR1 and CDR2: SGHVS, FQNEAQ. This CDR3 is 14 amino acids long. The ends lost 3 bases at V and 6 bases at J; junction bases unmatched: 6. The CDR3: CASSLSRQGKTQYF. In DNA form, the CDR3 reads TGTGCCAGCAGCTTGTCGAGACAGGGGAAGACCCAGTACTTC.

V and J are TRBV14 and TRBJ2-1; D may match TRBD1 or TRBD2 (5 bases each). The V gene lost 2 bases and the J gene lost 3 bases, with 17 bases spanning the gap. Germline-derived CDR1 and CDR2 are SGHDN and FVKESK. CDR3 size: 17 residues. For the CDR3, the DNA is TGTGCCAGCAGCCAAAGCTATTCCGGGACCAGCTACAATGAGCAGTTCTTC. Encoded protein: CASSQSYSGTSYNEQFF.

This clonotype was seen more than once but under ten times. This rearrangement joins TRBV20-1 to TRBJ2-5; 7 positions match TRBD2. The CDR3 consists of 13 residues. The V gene end was trimmed by 5 bases and the J gene end by 5 bases; junction bases not matched to a gene: 8. CDR1 and CDR2 from the germline V gene are DFQATT and SNEGSKA (reference sequence). CDR3: CSAPMGGFETQYF. CDR3 DNA: TGCAGTGCTCCTATGGGGGGGTTCGAGACCCAGTACTTC.

This clonotype was picked up many times. The chain is built from TRBV6-1 and TRBJ2-1, with unresolved D. The CDR3 is 12 residues long. Germline lookup yields CDR1 MNHNS and CDR2 SASEGT. Trimming shortened V by 6 bases and J by 9 bases, and 12 bases separated the two germline ends. This CDR3 reads CASRLYLGEQFF. CDR3 coding DNA: TGTGCCAGCAGACTGTATCTCGGTGAGCAGTTCTTC.